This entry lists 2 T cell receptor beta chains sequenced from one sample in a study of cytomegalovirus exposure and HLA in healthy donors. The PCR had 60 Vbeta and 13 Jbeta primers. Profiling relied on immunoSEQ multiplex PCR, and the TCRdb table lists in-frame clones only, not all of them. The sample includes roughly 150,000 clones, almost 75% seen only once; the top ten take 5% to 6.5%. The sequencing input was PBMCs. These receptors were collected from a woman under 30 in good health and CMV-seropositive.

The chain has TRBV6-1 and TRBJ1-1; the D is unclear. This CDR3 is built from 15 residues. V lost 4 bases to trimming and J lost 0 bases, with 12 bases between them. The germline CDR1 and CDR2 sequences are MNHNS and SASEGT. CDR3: CASSVRFSVNTEAFF. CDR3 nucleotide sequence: TGTGCCAGCAGTGTCCGTTTTTCGGTGAACACTGAAGCTTTCTTT.

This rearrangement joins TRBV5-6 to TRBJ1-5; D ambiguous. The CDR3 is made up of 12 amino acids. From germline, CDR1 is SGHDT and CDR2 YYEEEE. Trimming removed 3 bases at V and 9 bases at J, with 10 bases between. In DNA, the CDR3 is TGTGCCAGCAGCTCAGGCCCTTTGCCCCAGCATTTT. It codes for CASSSGPLPQHF.